This T cell receptor (beta chain) is drawn from a study of T cells in Graves' hyperthyroidism and ophthalmopathy. Study-wide findings and caveats: Blood held most thyroid clonotypes expanded above 0.001 frequency. Ophthalmopathy onset followed model prediction by a median approximately 6.2 months.

RNA transcripts served as the template for amplifying TCR beta CDR3 regions. HTBI primers were the set used in a first-round RT-PCR of the TCR CDR3. Each CDR3 protein is one row after TCRdb ran MiXCR on the multiplex PCR reads. The sample has 700,000 to 850,000 distinct CDR3 sequences, under 45% seen once. Patients aged 18 to 65 had newly diagnosed hyperthyroidism lasting under 2 months. Ten or more counts support this clonotype. Its antigen is unknown. The receptor comes from a middle-aged woman with Graves' hyperthyroidism. The sequenced sample consisted of blood.

CDR3: CASSVDNSNQPQHF. CDR3 bases: TGTGCCAGCAGCGTGGACAATAGCAATCAGCCCCAGCATTTT. The chain recombines TRBV5-4 with TRBJ1-5; D perhaps matches TRBD1 (5 bases). CDR3 size: 14 residues. With 4 bases removed from V and 0 bases from J, the gap between germline ends came to 8 bases. Germline V CDR1 and CDR2: SGHNT, YYREEE (reference sequence).